The entry that follows covers one T cell receptor (beta chain) sequence. The antigen is unknown. Germline trimming cut 8 bases from V and 3 bases from J; bases unmatched to any gene: 7. This CDR3 is 15 amino acids long. The source of the sample is a study of blood T cells in healthy people across ages. Alongside a J-beta primer mix, a sample-barcoded 5' primer served in a second PCR lasting about 7 to 12 cycles. Each cDNA molecule was tagged by a template-switch adaptor that had 12 random nucleotides. MiXCR was run by TCRdb on the 5' RACE reads, yielding one entry per CDR3 protein. The sample yields approximately 600,000 distinct CDR3 sequences, under 70% seen once. Study-level findings and limits: More naive CD4+ cells and higher diversity were found in long-lived than in aged donors. Nothing was known about donor CMV status, and this possibly confounded expanded clonotype changes.

Donors were healthy Caucasian individuals from Russia aged roughly 6 to 95. The receptor's source is a man aged 60 to 75 in good health. Material for sequencing was blood. The gene calls are TRBV12-3 or TRBV12-4 and TRBJ2-2, with 9 bases identical to TRBD1. CDR3 in amino acids: CASQFRTGDTGELFF. The CDR3 DNA follows: TGTGCCAGCCAATTCCGGACAGGGGACACCGGGGAGCTGTTTTTT.